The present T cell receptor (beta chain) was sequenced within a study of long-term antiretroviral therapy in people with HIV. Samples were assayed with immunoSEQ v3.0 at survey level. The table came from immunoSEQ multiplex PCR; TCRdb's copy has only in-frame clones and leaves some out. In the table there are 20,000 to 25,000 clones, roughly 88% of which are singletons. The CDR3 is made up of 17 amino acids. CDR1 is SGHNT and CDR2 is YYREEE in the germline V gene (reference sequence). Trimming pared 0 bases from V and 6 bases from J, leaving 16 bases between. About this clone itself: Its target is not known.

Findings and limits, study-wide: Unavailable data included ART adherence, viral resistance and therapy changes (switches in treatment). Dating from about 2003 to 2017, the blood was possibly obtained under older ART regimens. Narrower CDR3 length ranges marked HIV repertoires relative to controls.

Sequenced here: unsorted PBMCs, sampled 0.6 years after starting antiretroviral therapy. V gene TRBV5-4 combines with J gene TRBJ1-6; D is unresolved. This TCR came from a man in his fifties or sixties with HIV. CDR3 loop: CASSLEDGLTTNSPLHF. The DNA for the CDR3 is TGTGCCAGCAGCTTGGAGGACGGACTAACTACTAATTCACCCCTCCACTTT.